The rows below give T cell receptor beta chains drawn from one sample of a study of identical twins. From the 5' RACE reads, TCRdb called clonotypes with MiXCR, one entry per CDR3 protein. Of 1.5 million to 2 million distinct CDR3 sequences detected, 32% appear once; the ten largest clones hold less than 0.35%. The source material was cord blood. These receptors came from a newborn girl in good health. Both conserved end residues are part of each CDR3. D genes are given only for firm matches. Size tells how often a clone was seen (once, few, many) or the class of an expanded clone, and some rows leave it out.

j_call,d_call,v_call,clone_size,cdr3_nt,cdr3_aa
TRBJ2-5,-,TRBV20-1,few,TGCAGTGCTAGTAAGGGCGGCCGCCGGTACTTC,CSASKGGRRYF
TRBJ1-1,TRBD1,TRBV3-1,-,TGTGCCAGCAGCCTACATGGACAGGTGAACACTGAAGCTTTCTTT,CASSLHGQVNTEAFF
TRBJ2-3,-,TRBV5-1,-,TGCGCCAGCAGCTTGGGCCAGTTTATCAGCACAGATACGCAGTATTTT,CASSLGQFISTDTQYF
TRBJ2-7,TRBD1,TRBV7-2,-,TGTGCCAGCAGCCTCACGGGGACAGGGGACTACTACGAGCAGTACTTC,CASSLTGTGDYYEQYF
TRBJ2-5,-,TRBV20-1,-,TGCAGTGCTAGATTTCGGGTGCAAGAGACCCAGTACTTC,CSARFRVQETQYF
TRBJ2-7,-,TRBV2,-,TGTGCCAGCAAGGTCCGACTAGCCTACGAGCAGTACTTC,CASKVRLAYEQYF
TRBJ2-7,-,TRBV4-2,few,TGTGCCAGCAGCCAAGGCGGTTTTCGTAACTACGAGCAGTACTTC,CASSQGGFRNYEQYF
TRBJ2-2,TRBD2,TRBV27,-,TGTGCCAGCAGACTACTAGCGGGGGCCCGCACCGGGGAGCTGTTTTTT,CASRLLAGARTGELFF
TRBJ1-6,-,TRBV29-1,few,TGCAGCGTTGCTCGGGGACACCATAATTCACCCCTCCACTTT,CSVARGHHNSPLHF
TRBJ2-7,TRBD1,TRBV28,-,TGTGCCAGCAGACCGGGACAGGGCCGACTTTCCTACGAGCAGTACTTC,CASRPGQGRLSYEQYF
TRBJ2-7,-,TRBV12-3/TRBV12-4,-,TGTGCCAGCCGGGGGGCCAACTACAATGAGCAGTACTTC,CASRGANYNEQYF
TRBJ2-4,-,TRBV5-1,-,TGCGCCAGCAGCTTGGGGGGGGCCCTAGGCAAAAACATTCAGTACTTC,CASSLGGALGKNIQYF
TRBJ2-7,-,TRBV27,-,TGTGCCAGCAGTTGGGGGAGTGGGTCCTACGAGCAGTACTTC,CASSWGSGSYEQYF
TRBJ2-3,-,TRBV29-1,many,TGCAGCGTTGAAAGGACCTACAGGGATACGCAGTATTTT,CSVERTYRDTQYF
TRBJ2-1,TRBD2,TRBV19,-,TGTGCCAGTAGAATGCGCCTTGGCCGGCTAGCGGTTTACAATGAGCAGTTCTTC,CASRMRLGRLAVYNEQFF
TRBJ2-1,TRBD2,TRBV24-1,-,TGTGCCACCAGTGATTTAGCGGGAGGTTCCTACAATGAGCAGTTCTTC,CATSDLAGGSYNEQFF
TRBJ1-1,-,TRBV12-3/TRBV12-4,-,TGTGCCAGCAGTTTAGGGCAGGGTGAGGTCACTGAAGCTTTCTTT,CASSLGQGEVTEAFF
TRBJ2-4,TRBD1,TRBV27,-,TGTGCCAGCAGTTTATGGGACAGGGATTCCAAGCAGTACTTC,CASSLWDRDSKQYF
TRBJ2-5,-,TRBV6-6,few,TGTGCCAGCAAATCGTCCGGGGGCCAAGAGACCCAGTACTTC,CASKSSGGQETQYF
TRBJ2-1,-,TRBV7-2,many,TGTGCCAGCAGCTTAGGGACAACCTACAATGAGCAGTTCTTC,CASSLGTTYNEQFF